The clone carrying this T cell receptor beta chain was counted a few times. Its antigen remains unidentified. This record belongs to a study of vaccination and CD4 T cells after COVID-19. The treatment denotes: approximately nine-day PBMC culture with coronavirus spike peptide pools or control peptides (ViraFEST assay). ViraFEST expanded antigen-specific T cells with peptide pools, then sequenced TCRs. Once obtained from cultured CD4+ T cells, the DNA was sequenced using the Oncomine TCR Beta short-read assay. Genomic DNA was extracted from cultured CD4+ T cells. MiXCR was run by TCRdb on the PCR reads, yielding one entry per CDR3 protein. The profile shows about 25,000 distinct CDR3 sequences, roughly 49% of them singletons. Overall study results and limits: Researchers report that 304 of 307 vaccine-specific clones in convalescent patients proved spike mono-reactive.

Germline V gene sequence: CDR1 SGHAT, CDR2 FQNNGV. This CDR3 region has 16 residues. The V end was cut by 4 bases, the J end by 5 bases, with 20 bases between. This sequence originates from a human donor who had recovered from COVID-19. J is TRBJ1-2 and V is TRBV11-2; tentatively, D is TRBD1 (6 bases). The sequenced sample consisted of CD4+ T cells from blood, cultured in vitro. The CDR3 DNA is TGTGCCAGCAGCTCATTAAACAGGGACTATGGATATGGCTACACCTTC. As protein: CASSSLNRDYGYGYTF.